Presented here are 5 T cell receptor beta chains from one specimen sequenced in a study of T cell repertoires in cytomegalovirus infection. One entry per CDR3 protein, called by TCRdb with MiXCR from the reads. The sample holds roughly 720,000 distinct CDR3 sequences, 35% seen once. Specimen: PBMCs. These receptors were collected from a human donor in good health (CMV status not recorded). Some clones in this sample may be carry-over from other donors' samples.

This CDR3 is CASARPAGYTF. The CDR3 DNA reads as TGTGCCAGCGCCAGGCCGGCTGGCTACACCTTC. V and J are TRBV6-4 and TRBJ1-2; no definite D call. This CDR3 is built from 11 residues. Germline values: CDR1 MRHNA, CDR2 SNTAGT. Trimming removed 8 bases at V and 7 bases at J, with 11 bases between.

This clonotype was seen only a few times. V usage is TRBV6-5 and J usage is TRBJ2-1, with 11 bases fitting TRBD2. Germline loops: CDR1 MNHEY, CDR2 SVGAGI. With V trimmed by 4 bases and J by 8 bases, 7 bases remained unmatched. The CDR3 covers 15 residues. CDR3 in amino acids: CASSWASGRIDEQFF. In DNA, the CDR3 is TGTGCCAGCAGTTGGGCTAGCGGGAGGATTGATGAGCAGTTCTTC.

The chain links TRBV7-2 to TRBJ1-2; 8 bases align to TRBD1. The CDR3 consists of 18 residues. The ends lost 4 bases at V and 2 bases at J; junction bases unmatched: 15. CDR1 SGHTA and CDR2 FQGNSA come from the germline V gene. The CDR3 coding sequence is TGTGCCAGCAGCTCAGCGCGCCAGGGGGCTTTAACCAACTATGGCTACACCTTC. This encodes CASSSARQGALTNYGYTF.

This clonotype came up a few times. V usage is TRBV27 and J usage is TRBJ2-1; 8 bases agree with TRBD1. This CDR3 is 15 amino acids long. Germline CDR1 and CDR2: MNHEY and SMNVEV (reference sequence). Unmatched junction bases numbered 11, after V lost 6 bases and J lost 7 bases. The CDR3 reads CASSLLNRGWNEQFF. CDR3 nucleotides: TGTGCCAGCAGCCTGTTAAACAGGGGGTGGAATGAGCAGTTCTTC.

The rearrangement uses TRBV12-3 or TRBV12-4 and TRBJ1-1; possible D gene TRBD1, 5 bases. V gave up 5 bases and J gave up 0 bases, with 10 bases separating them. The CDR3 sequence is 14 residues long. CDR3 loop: CASSPGAVNTEAFF. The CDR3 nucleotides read TGTGCCAGCAGTCCCGGGGCCGTGAACACTGAAGCTTTCTTT.